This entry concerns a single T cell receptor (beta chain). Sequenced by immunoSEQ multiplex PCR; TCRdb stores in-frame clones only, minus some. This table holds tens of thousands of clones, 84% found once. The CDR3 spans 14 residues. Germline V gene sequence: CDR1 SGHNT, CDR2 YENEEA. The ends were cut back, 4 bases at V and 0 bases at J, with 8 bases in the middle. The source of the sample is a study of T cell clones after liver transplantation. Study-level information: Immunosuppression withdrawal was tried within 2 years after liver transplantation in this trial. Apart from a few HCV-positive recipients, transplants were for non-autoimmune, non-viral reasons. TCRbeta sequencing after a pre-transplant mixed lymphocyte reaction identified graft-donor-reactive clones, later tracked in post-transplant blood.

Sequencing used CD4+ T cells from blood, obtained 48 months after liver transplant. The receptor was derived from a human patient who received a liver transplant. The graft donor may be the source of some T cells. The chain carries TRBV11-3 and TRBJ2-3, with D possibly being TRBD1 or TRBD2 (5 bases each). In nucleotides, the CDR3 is TGTGCCAGCAGCTCCCGGGACAGCACAGATACGCAGTATTTT. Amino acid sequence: CASSSRDSTDTQYF.